The present TCR beta chain was sequenced within a study of blood T cell repertoires in COVID-19. Germline V lookup: CDR1 SGHTA, CDR2 FQGNSA. The germline V and J ends were trimmed by 5 bases and 4 bases, with 18 bases remaining between them. This CDR3 contains 15 residues. Sequenced by immunoSEQ multiplex PCR; TCRdb stores in-frame clones only, minus some. The sample includes over 110,000 clones, about 91% seen only once; the top ten take around 28%. The sample was peripheral blood. The rearrangement links TRBV7-2 to TRBJ2-7, with a possible D match to TRBD1 (8 bases). The origin of this receptor is a human donor in a cohort sampled during active COVID-19. The CDR3 loop is CASSSGTGPFYEQYF. Here the CDR3 DNA reads TGTGCCAGCAGCAGCGGGACAGGCCCTTTTTACGAGCAGTACTTC.